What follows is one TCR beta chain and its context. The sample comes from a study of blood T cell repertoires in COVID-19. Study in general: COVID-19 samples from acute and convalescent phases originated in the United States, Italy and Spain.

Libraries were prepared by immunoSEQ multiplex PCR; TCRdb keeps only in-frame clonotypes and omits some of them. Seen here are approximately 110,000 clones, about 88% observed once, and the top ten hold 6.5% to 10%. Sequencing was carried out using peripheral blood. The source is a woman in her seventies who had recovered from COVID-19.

CDR3 in amino acids: CASSSGQGRAAFF. CDR3 in DNA: TGTGCCAGCAGCTCGGGACAGGGGAGGGCAGCTTTCTTT. The chain joins TRBV7-9 to TRBJ1-1, with 10 bases fitting TRBD1. This CDR3 has 13 residues. After removal of 4 bases from V and 10 bases from J, the junction contained 6 bases not matched to a gene. The germline V gene encodes CDR1 SEHNR and CDR2 FQNEAQ (reference sequence).